This T cell receptor beta chain was recovered during a study of CD8+ T cells in alopecia areata. The authors extracted RNA and reverse transcribed it into cDNA as the sequencing template. The table came from immunoSEQ multiplex PCR; TCRdb's copy has only in-frame clones and leaves some out. In the table there are more than 95,000 clones, about nine tenths of which are singletons. With regard to this clone: Its antigen is currently unknown.

The CDR3 totals 16 residues. Germline CDR1 SGHAT, CDR2 FQNNGV. V lost 0 bases to trimming and J lost 1 base, with 12 bases between them. General study findings and limits: In scalp and blood during tofacitinib, many expanded lesional clones persisted. Especially in alopecia totalis/universalis, lesional scalp showed greater clonality than normal scalp did. It was less clear whether patients shared TCRs than it was in mice, possibly because of HLA. Scalp clonality and expanded CD8+ clones among the top 100 showed significant decreases with tofacitinib.

As for treatment: oral pan-JAK inhibitor, 5-10 mg twice daily. Sequencing was performed on CD8+ T cells sorted from blood, taken between weeks 30 and 35, from a patient treated with tofacitinib. The V call is TRBV11-2, the J call TRBJ1-1; D call uncertain. This receptor was identified in a human donor with alopecia areata. The CDR3 loop is CASSLDGWQTNTEAFF. The CDR3 region has the DNA TGTGCCAGCAGCTTAGATGGGTGGCAGACGAACACTGAAGCTTTCTTT.